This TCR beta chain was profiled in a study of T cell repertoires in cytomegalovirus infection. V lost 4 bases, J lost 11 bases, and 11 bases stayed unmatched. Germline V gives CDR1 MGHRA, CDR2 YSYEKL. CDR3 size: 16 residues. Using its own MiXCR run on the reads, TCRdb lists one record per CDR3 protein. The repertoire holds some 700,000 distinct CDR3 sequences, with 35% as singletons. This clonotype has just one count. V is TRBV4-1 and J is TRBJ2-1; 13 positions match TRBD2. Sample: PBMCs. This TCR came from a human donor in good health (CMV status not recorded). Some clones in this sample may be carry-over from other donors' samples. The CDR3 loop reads CASSRETSGRMGKQFF. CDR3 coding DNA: TGCGCCAGCAGCCGGGAGACTAGCGGGAGGATGGGTAAGCAGTTCTTC.